Listed below are T cell receptor beta chains from one sample, sequenced in a study of T cells in Graves' hyperthyroidism and ophthalmopathy. TCRdb re-derived calls from the multiplex PCR reads in MiXCR, one entry per CDR3 protein. Of approximately 510,000 distinct CDR3 sequences in the sample, 40% to 50% were seen once. Source material: peripheral blood or thyroid tissue (not recorded which). The source is an adult woman with Graves' disease, either hyperthyroidism or ophthalmopathy (not recorded which). The CDR3 runs from the conserved cysteine through the conserved F or W. The D gene is left open where the match is weak. Clone size is given for some rows only: seen once, a few or many times, or a class if the clone is expanded.

j_call d_call v_call clone_size cdr3_aa cdr3_nt
TRBJ1-5 . TRBV2 few CASSGRISNQPQHF TGTGCCAGCAGTGGGAGGATTAGCAATCAGCCCCAGCATTTT
TRBJ1-1 . TRBV20-1 many CSAPFFPEAFF TGCAGTGCCCCCTTTTTCCCTGAAGCTTTCTTT
TRBJ2-7 . TRBV20-1 many CSATQTRYEQYF TGCAGTGCGACCCAGACAAGATACGAGCAGTACTTC
TRBJ1-2 . TRBV5-6 many CASSLSGSEWLSNYGYTF TGTGCCAGCAGCTTGTCTGGGAGCGAGTGGTTATCTAACTATGGCTACACCTTC
TRBJ2-6 . TRBV5-1 few CASSLQPLGASANVLTF TGCGCCAGCAGCTTACAGCCTTTAGGTGCATCGGCCAACGTCCTGACTTTC
TRBJ2-2 . TRBV29-1 many CSARGRGRSGELFF TGCAGCGCCCGAGGGAGGGGGCGTAGCGGGGAGCTGTTTTTT
TRBJ2-7 . TRBV29-1 . CSVEEWGFPIREQYF TGCAGCGTTGAAGAGTGGGGTTTCCCCATTCGAGAGCAGTACTTC
TRBJ1-2 TRBD1 TRBV24-1 . CATSDPGQGEIHYGYTF TGTGCCACCAGTGATCCGGGACAGGGTGAGATACACTATGGCTACACCTTC
TRBJ2-7 . TRBV9 . CASSAGVGYEQYF TGTGCCAGCAGCGCGGGGGTAGGATACGAGCAGTACTTC
TRBJ1-1 . TRBV7-9 . CASSLAMTFTEAFF TGTGCCAGCAGCTTAGCGATGACGTTCACTGAAGCTTTCTTT
TRBJ1-1 . TRBV15 . CATSREVGTEAFF TGTGCCACCAGCAGAGAGGTGGGGACTGAAGCTTTCTTT
TRBJ2-2 TRBD2 TRBV24-1 . CATSEGGANTGELFF TGTGCCACCAGTGAGGGGGGGGCGAACACCGGGGAGCTGTTTTTT
TRBJ1-4 TRBD1 TRBV10-3 . CAISDPGQGVSTNEKLFF TGTGCCATCAGTGACCCGGGACAGGGGGTATCGACTAATGAAAAACTGTTTTTT
TRBJ2-5 TRBD2 TRBV12-3/TRBV12-4 once CASSFLSGERGETQYF TGTGCCAGCAGTTTCCTTAGCGGGGAACGAGGGGAGACCCAGTACTTC
TRBJ1-1 TRBD1 TRBV28 . CASQTGEGVVEAFF TGTGCCAGCCAGACAGGGGAAGGAGTGGTTGAAGCTTTCTTT
TRBJ2-7 TRBD1 TRBV20-1 many CSARDLGQGAHEQYF TGCAGTGCTAGAGACCTAGGACAGGGCGCCCACGAGCAGTACTTC